This T cell receptor beta chain was captured in a study of CD8 T cells in Susac syndrome. About the study: Patients with Susac syndrome were therapy-naive, treated with corticosteroids, or treated with intravenous immunoglobulin alone when blood was collected.

Random hexamers were used to reverse transcribe an amount of about 0.5 to 1 ug RNA. TCRdb re-analysed the immunoSEQ multiplex PCR reads in MiXCR, keeping a single row per CDR3 protein. Altogether 200,000 to 250,000 distinct CDR3 sequences are present, around 93% being singletons, with the ten largest covering under 0.2%. The authors sequenced TCR beta from blood CD8+ and CD4+ T cells. The CDR3 has 17 amino acids. V dropped 0 bases and J dropped 0; count of bases not matched to a gene: 6. Germline assignment: CDR1 LGHNA and CDR2 YSLEER. The clonotype was recovered from a human donor with Susac syndrome. The chain has TRBV4-3 and TRBJ2-3; 7 positions match TRBD2. What was sequenced was CD4+ T cells from PBMCs. CDR3 DNA sequence: TGCGCCAGCAGCCAAGATCTAGCTAGCGGTAGCACAGATACGCAGTATTTT. Amino acid sequence: CASSQDLASGSTDTQYF.